Shown below are 14 T cell receptor beta chains from a single sample sequenced in a study of cytomegalovirus exposure and HLA in healthy donors. The PCR ran on 60 Vbeta and 13 Jbeta primers. Clones were sequenced by immunoSEQ multiplex PCR, and TCRdb holds only the in-frame ones, with some missing. The table records roughly 150,000 clones, 65% to 85% of them present only once. Sequencing was carried out using PBMCs. These TCRs come from a woman aged 40 to 49 in good health and CMV-seropositive.

The genes are TRBV5-1 and TRBJ2-5; a weak D match, TRBD1 (5 bases). Between the trimmed V and J ends, which lost 2 bases and 1 base, there was a span of 9 bases. This CDR3 has 14 amino acids. Per the germline V gene, CDR1 is SGHRS and CDR2 is YFSETQ. CDR3 amino acids: CASSFLRAQETQYF. The CDR3 nucleotides read TGCGCCAGCAGCTTCCTCAGGGCCCAAGAGACCCAGTACTTC.

This clone was observed once. The germline gene is not matched at one end of the junction; a read error may be the cause. The chain carries TRBV7-9 and TRBJ1-4, with D unclear. Germline V lookup: CDR1 SEHNR, CDR2 FQNEAQ (reference sequence). The CDR3 totals 12 residues. CDR3 protein: CSSTHSGLKLFF. CDR3 sequence (DNA): TGTTCCAGCACCCACAGTGGCCTCAAACTGTTTTTT.

CDR3 amino acids: CASSLGQGERGSLIHSEFF. The CDR3 region has the DNA TGTGCCAGCAGCTTAGGACAGGGGGAGCGGGGATCTCTGATTCATTCGGAGTTCTTC. The J gene is TRBJ2-1, the V gene TRBV7-9; 9 bases fit TRBD1. J gave up 14 bases and V 1 base, and 24 bases lay outside the gene matches. The CDR3 is 19 amino acids. Germline assignment: CDR1 SEHNR and CDR2 FQNEAQ (reference sequence).

The chain employs TRBV6-6 and TRBJ2-5; 12 nucleotides match TRBD2. Near its end, the DNA agrees better with TRBJ2-7, so the J call may be wrong. CDR1 is MNHNY, CDR2 SVGAGI, per germline (reference sequence). The CDR3 spans 14 residues. CDR3 nucleotide sequence: TGTGCCAGCAGTTTGACTAGCGGGAGTAACGAGCAGTACTTC. Translating it yields CASSLTSGSNEQYF.

This chain joins TRBV10-3 and TRBJ2-3; 7 bases fit TRBD2. Germline assignment: CDR1 ENHRY and CDR2 SYGVKD. The CDR3 sequence is 17 residues long. The ends lost 2 bases at V and 3 bases at J; junction bases unmatched: 11. The CDR3 DNA reads TGTGCCATCAGTGAGCCCTTGGGGGGGAAAGAGACAGATACGCAGTATTTT. It is translated as CAISEPLGGKETDTQYF.

This sequence joins TRBV2 and TRBJ1-2; D remains ambiguous. This CDR3 has 10 residues. The V gene lost 8 bases and the J gene lost 8 bases, with 9 bases spanning the gap. In germline, CDR1 is SNHLY, CDR2 FYNNEI. The CDR3 DNA is TGTGCCAGCGCCGAACGGGGCTACACCTTC. Its protein is CASAERGYTF.

This chain links TRBV7-3 with TRBJ1-1; tentative D call: TRBD1 (5 bases). CDR1 SGHTA and CDR2 FQGTGA come from the germline V gene. Between the trimmed V and J ends, which lost 5 bases and 4 bases, there was a span of 11 bases. This CDR3 is 13 amino acids long. The CDR3 DNA follows: TGTGCCAGCAGCGGTCGCGGGGGCACTGAAGCTTTCTTT. Amino acid sequence: CASSGRGGTEAFF.

The chain carries TRBV28 and TRBJ2-7; no clear D gene. From germline, CDR1 is MDHEN and CDR2 SYDVKM. The CDR3 totals 13 residues. V lost 7 bases and J lost 3, with 13 bases in between. The CDR3 region has the DNA TGTGCCAGCACCCCCGGTCGAGACTACGAGCAGTACTTC. This translates into CASTPGRDYEQYF.

This chain joins TRBV30 and TRBJ2-7; 9 nucleotides match TRBD1. The germline gives CDR1 GTSNPN, CDR2 SVGIG (reference sequence). The length of the CDR3 is 17 residues. Germline trimming cut 1 base from V and 2 bases from J; bases unmatched to any gene: 12. CDR3 DNA sequence: TGTGCCTGGAGTGACCGGAAAGGGACAGGGAAACCCTACGAGCAGTACTTC. Translating gives CAWSDRKGTGKPYEQYF.

The chain has TRBV7-8 and TRBJ2-1; D is perhaps TRBD2 (5 bases). CDR1 SGHVS and CDR2 FQNEAQ come from the germline V gene. Between the trimmed V and J ends, which lost 7 bases and 7 bases, there was a span of 14 bases. CDR3 length equals 13 residues. The CDR3 sequence: CASNPGFGNEQFF. In DNA form, the CDR3 reads TGTGCCAGCAACCCGGGATTTGGTAATGAGCAGTTCTTC.

The V and J genes are TRBV19 and TRBJ2-7, with D possibly TRBD1 on 8 matching bases. The CDR3 contains 15 residues. Germline lookup yields CDR1 LNHDA and CDR2 SQIVND (reference sequence). V dropped 3 bases and J dropped 6 bases, with 18 bases sitting between them. The CDR3, as DNA: TGTGCCAGTAGTATCAACCGGGACAGGACTAGCGAGCAGTACTTC. It specifies CASSINRDRTSEQYF.

The chain couples TRBV5-1 to TRBJ1-6; weak D call: TRBD1 (6 bases). In germline, CDR1 is SGHRS, CDR2 YFSETQ. V was clipped by 4 bases and J by 7 bases, with 12 bases between them. The CDR3 consists of 14 residues. The CDR3 bases are TGCGCCAGCAGCGGGGGCCAGGGAAATTCACCCCTCCACTTT. Its translation is CASSGGQGNSPLHF.

This clone was seen a few times. The V gene is TRBV9, the J gene TRBJ2-1; TRBD2 matches 8 bases. This CDR3 region has 16 residues. Looked up from germline, CDR1 is SGDLS and CDR2 is YYNGEE. V lost 4 bases to trimming and J lost 1 base; unmatched junction nucleotides: 7. The CDR3 spells CASSTGGGGSYNEQFF. Here the CDR3 DNA reads TGTGCCAGCAGCACCGGGGGGGGAGGTTCCTACAATGAGCAGTTCTTC.

This chain joins TRBV5-8 and TRBJ1-2; 9 nucleotides agree with TRBD1. Trimming at V came to 4 bases and at J to 10 bases, leaving 8 bases not matched to a gene. Germline lookup yields CDR1 SGHTS and CDR2 YDEGEE. This CDR3 has 13 residues. The CDR3 loop reads CASSGGDRAIYTF. In DNA form, the CDR3 reads TGTGCCAGCAGCGGGGGGGACAGGGCTATCTACACCTTC.